Listed below are T cell receptor beta chains from one sample, sequenced in a study of blood T cell repertoires in COVID-19. Clones were sequenced by immunoSEQ multiplex PCR, and TCRdb holds only the in-frame ones, with some missing. This table has approximately 270,000 clones, roughly nine tenths appearing once. Sequences were obtained from PBMCs or T cells enriched from blood (not recorded which). Every receptor here comes from a woman between 55 and 75 years old who had recovered from COVID-19. Each CDR3 is given with its conserved first and last residue. For some rows the clone size is stated as once, few or many, or as a class when expanded; others skip it.

CDR3 length | J gene | clone size | V gene | CDR3 protein
16 | TRBJ1-6 | - | TRBV2 | CASRSEADSFNSPLHF
13 | TRBJ1-6 | once | TRBV27 | CASRPQAWSPLHF
16 | TRBJ2-5 | - | TRBV2 | CASRGAGGTHQETQYF
18 | TRBJ2-1 | - | TRBV4-1 | CASSQNSGTSGRVYEQFF
17 | TRBJ2-2 | - | TRBV27 | CASSLFGLGLVAGELFF
15 | TRBJ1-5 | - | TRBV4-1 | CASSQEFGQGWPQHF
12 | TRBJ1-2 | few | TRBV30 | CAWSAPPVGYTF
15 | TRBJ2-7 | - | TRBV10-2 | CASSLATSGNYEQYF
17 | TRBJ2-5 | - | TRBV5-4 | CASSLGGATGVGKTQYF
16 | TRBJ2-1 | once | TRBV13 | CASSLGLRGASNEQFF
13 | TRBJ1-1 | - | TRBV5-1 | CASTVQGYAEAFF
11 | TRBJ2-5 | - | TRBV18 | CASRTRETQYF
13 | TRBJ1-2 | - | TRBV12-3/TRBV12-4 | CASSSGQGLYYTF
14 | TRBJ2-5 | - | TRBV6-6 | CASSYVGVGETQYF
15 | TRBJ2-1 | once | TRBV18 | CASSQLADSYNEQFF
14 | TRBJ2-1 | once | TRBV11-3 | CASNSGTDFNEQFF
17 | TRBJ1-3 | - | TRBV28 | CASSLWGTVYSGNTIYF
15 | TRBJ1-4 | - | TRBV7-9 | CASSLFGGENEKLFF
19 | TRBJ2-5 | few | TRBV28 | CASSSDKWTSGRQSETQYF
16 | TRBJ2-1 | - | TRBV3-1/TRBV3-2 | CASSQGSGSPNREQFF
14 | TRBJ2-5 | - | TRBV18 | CASSPRPSGETQYF
18 | TRBJ1-6 | - | TRBV7-6 | CASSALGGFSSYNSPLHF
17 | TRBJ2-6 | - | TRBV19 | CASSMAGLYSGANVLTF
14 | TRBJ2-1 | - | TRBV4-1 | CASSRRGQNNEQFF
16 | TRBJ2-7 | - | TRBV11-3 | CASSWGVGNPGYEQYF
15 | TRBJ1-1 | - | TRBV7-3 | CASSLTQGLNTEAFF
15 | TRBJ1-4 | - | TRBV10-2 | CASSEGGAANEKLFF
17 | TRBJ1-4 | - | TRBV19 | CASSKEGEIGANEKLFF
12 | TRBJ2-3 | - | TRBV7-9 | CASRPAQGPQYF
18 | TRBJ2-5 | - | TRBV11-2 | CASTLRASGSSLHETQYF
14 | TRBJ1-5 | - | TRBV15 | CATSREGRNQPQHF
14 | TRBJ2-2 | - | TRBV7-9 | CASSLGANTGELFF
16 | TRBJ2-1 | - | TRBV18 | CASARTSGGSYNEQFF
16 | TRBJ2-3 | - | TRBV9 | CASSPRSSSDTVTQYF
15 | TRBJ2-7 | - | TRBV7-9 | CASNVGLAGGYEQYF
14 | TRBJ1-1 | - | TRBV10-3 | CAITSQGGNTEAFF
13 | TRBJ1-1 | - | TRBV15 | CATSRAPRVEAFF
14 | TRBJ1-3 | - | TRBV20-1 | CSASRGVSGNTIYF
13 | TRBJ1-2 | - | TRBV2 | CASSNTGDYGYTF
13 | TRBJ2-3 | - | TRBV10-3 | CAVYRDNTDTQYF
18 | TRBJ2-1 | - | TRBV21-1 | CASGTGTSGSGRVDEQFF
15 | TRBJ2-7 | - | TRBV11-3 | CASSPFFTEWYEQYF
15 | TRBJ2-2 | - | TRBV6-5 | CASFTGTVGSGELFF
16 | TRBJ1-1 | - | TRBV28 | CASSRGSGKRNTEAFF
16 | TRBJ2-7 | once | TRBV3-1/TRBV3-2 | CASSQGPASPGREQYF
17 | TRBJ2-4 | - | TRBV19 | CASRQTTGFQIKNIQYF
14 | TRBJ1-1 | once | TRBV7-9 | CASSFAGSHTEAFF
15 | TRBJ2-1 | - | TRBV7-2 | CASSGWTSGRNEQFF
11 | TRBJ1-1 | - | TRBV7-3 | CASSSDTEAFF
15 | TRBJ1-6 | - | TRBV7-9 | CASSLRTGGNSPLHF